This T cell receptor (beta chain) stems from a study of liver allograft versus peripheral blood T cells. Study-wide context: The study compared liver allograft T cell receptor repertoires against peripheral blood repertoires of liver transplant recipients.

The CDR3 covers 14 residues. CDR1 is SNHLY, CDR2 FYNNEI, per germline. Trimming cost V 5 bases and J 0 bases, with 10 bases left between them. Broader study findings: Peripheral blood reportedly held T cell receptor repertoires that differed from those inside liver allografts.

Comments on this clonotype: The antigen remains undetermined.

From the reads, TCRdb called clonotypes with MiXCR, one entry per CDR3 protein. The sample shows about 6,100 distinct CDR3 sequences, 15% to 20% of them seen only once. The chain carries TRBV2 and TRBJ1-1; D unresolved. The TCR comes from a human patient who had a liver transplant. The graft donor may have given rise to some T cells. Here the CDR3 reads CASSPTYMNTEAFF. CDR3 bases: TGTGCCAGCAGTCCCACCTACATGAACACTGAAGCTTTCTTT. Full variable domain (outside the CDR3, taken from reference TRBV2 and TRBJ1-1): EPEVTQTPSHQVTQMGQEVILRCVPISNHLYFYWYRQILGQKVEFLVSFYNNEISEKSEIFDDQFSVERPDGSNFTLKIRSTKLEDSAMYFCASSPTYMNTEAFFGQGTRLTVV.